The entry that follows covers one T cell receptor beta chain sequence. Its antigen is not known. V was cut by 0 bases and J by 4 bases, with 4 bases left in between. The CDR3 length is 13 residues. Germline lookup yields CDR1 SGHRS and CDR2 YFSETQ. All of the isolated RNA was reverse transcribed, so expressed TCRB transcripts were sequenced. Using immunoSEQ multiplex PCR, the repertoire was profiled, and TCRdb retains in-frame clones only, with some absent. The data contain about 140,000 clones, 9% to 10% of them singletons. The data were obtained in a study of beta chain features in type 1 diabetes. Findings and caveats of the study: The VDJ junctions of type 1 diabetes patients carried fewer insertions and more deletions.

Averaging roughly 100 mL, one heparinised blood draw was given by each donor. The chain has TRBV5-1 and TRBJ1-4, with D unclear. The sequence was obtained from a woman aged 40 to 49 in good health. The specimen sequenced was central memory CD4+ T cells from blood. The chain's CDR3 is CASSLGSNEKLFF. CDR3 DNA: TGCGCCAGCAGCTTGGGCAGTAATGAAAAACTGTTTTTT.